This T cell receptor beta chain is from a study of beta chain features in type 1 diabetes. Study-level findings and limits: An over-representation of cells with high TCR expression could result from cDNA sequencing. All four CD4+ subsets of Type 1 diabetes patients contained TCRB CDR3s that were moderately but significantly shorter. More deletions and fewer insertions at VDJ junctions were seen in type 1 diabetes patients. A possible short-template PCR bias applies equally to patients and controls.

Comments on this clone: Its matching antigen is unknown.

V was pared by 4 bases and J by 12 bases, with 13 bases of the junction left unmatched. CDR1 and CDR2 from the germline V gene are SGHTS and YDEGEE. The CDR3 has 15 residues. In total, each donor contributed a single heparinised blood draw that averaged around 120 mL. Reverse transcription of all isolated RNA meant that expressed TCRB transcripts were sequenced. Profiled with immunoSEQ multiplex PCR; TCRdb holds only in-frame clones, not every one. The data contain 120,000 to 150,000 clones, about an eighth of them singletons. The clonotype originates from a man younger than 35 with type 1 diabetes. The sample was central memory CD4+ T cells from blood. The chain carries TRBV5-8 and TRBJ1-4; 9 bases map to TRBD1. CDR3 nucleotide sequence: TGTGCCAGCAGCCCCTGGACAGGGGAAACGGTGGAACTGTTTTTT. Its protein product is CASSPWTGETVELFF.